The 17 T cell receptor beta chains below were found in one sample sequenced in a study of Graves' ophthalmopathy and Graves' hyperthyroidism. Researchers took RNA transcripts and amplified TCR beta CDR3 regions from them. Second-round multiplex PCR followed a first-round RT-PCR using HTBI primers. TCRdb re-derived calls from the multiplex PCR reads in MiXCR, one entry per CDR3 protein. Of roughly 600,000 distinct CDR3 sequences listed, just under 40% were seen once; the top ten hold over 3.5%. The sequencing input was peripheral blood or thyroid tissue (not recorded which). The source of these receptors is an adult man with Graves' hyperthyroidism.

This clonotype was recorded at least ten times. The rearrangement uses TRBV25-1 and TRBJ2-7, with TRBD1 identical over 8 bases. With V trimmed by 4 bases and J by 4 bases, 6 bases remained unmatched. The CDR3 runs to 14 residues. Germline V gives CDR1 MGHDK, CDR2 SYGVNS. CDR3 bases: TGTGCCAGCAGTGGAGGGACAGGTTGGTACGAGCAGTACTTC. This encodes CASSGGTGWYEQYF.

On this clonotype: Being one base from a much bigger clone, this may be a read error. Likely a read error: the CDR3 ends without its conserved phenylalanine or tryptophan. The V and J genes are TRBV7-6 and TRBJ2-5, with D possibly TRBD1 on 6 matching bases. Trimming removed 2 bases from V and 5 bases from J, with 21 bases in between. The CDR3 totals 17 residues. The germline gives CDR1 SGHVS, CDR2 FNYEAQ. The CDR3 loop is CASSLPLDSPDRETQYL. CDR3 in DNA: TGTGCCAGCAGCTTACCCCTGGACAGCCCCGATAGGGAGACCCAGTACCTC.

The V and J genes are TRBV2 and TRBJ1-6; TRBD1 aligns across 9 bases. Germline assignment: CDR1 SNHLY and CDR2 FYNNEI. The CDR3 runs 14 residues. V shed 7 bases, J shed 7 bases, and the junction held 5 bases outside the gene matches. The CDR3 region is CASTRDRDNSPLHF. For the CDR3, the DNA is TGTGCCAGCACGCGGGACAGGGACAATTCACCCCTCCACTTT. Supplemented by reference TRBV2 and TRBJ1-6, the full variable domain reads EPEVTQTPSHQVTQMGQEVILRCVPISNHLYFYWYRQILGQKVEFLVSFYNNEISEKSEIFDDQFSVERPDGSNFTLKIRSTKLEDSAMYFCASTRDRDNSPLHFGNGTRLTVT.

This clonotype came up many times. CDR3 coding DNA: TGTGCCAGCAGAAAAGACAGGGGGACGTACTATGGCTACACCTTC. It codes for CASRKDRGTYYGYTF. The chain couples TRBV6-1 to TRBJ1-2; 9 positions agree with TRBD1. The CDR3 extends over 15 amino acids. Germline trimming cut 6 bases from V and 3 bases from J; bases unmatched to any gene: 8. Germline CDR1 and CDR2: MNHNS and SASEGT.

In this sample, this clonotype turned up many times. The genes are TRBV20-1 and TRBJ1-5; 9 positions agree with TRBD1. The germline V gene encodes CDR1 DFQATT and CDR2 SNEGSKA (reference sequence). V shed 5 bases and J 2 bases; nucleotides not matched to a gene: 4. The CDR3 runs to 14 residues. The CDR3 is CSALDRGGNQPQHF. CDR3 in DNA: TGCAGTGCTCTGGACAGGGGAGGCAATCAGCCCCAGCATTTT.

This clonotype showed up just once. It may be a read error: a sequence one base away is much more abundant. The chain uses TRBV7-9 and TRBJ1-1; 12 positions agree with TRBD1. The CDR3 runs 18 residues. V gave up 4 bases and J gave up 10 bases; unmatched junction bases: 19. Looked up from germline, CDR1 is SEHNR and CDR2 is FQNEAQ (reference sequence). In DNA, the CDR3 is TGTGCCAGCAGCTACGATTCCGGGACAGGGGGCCAAGTAGATGTAGCTTTCTTT. Translated, it gives CASSYDSGTGGQVDVAFF.

This clonotype was seen many times. This sequence joins TRBV19 and TRBJ1-4, with 8 nucleotides matching TRBD1. The CDR3 sequence is 16 residues long. J was trimmed by 2 bases and V by 4 bases; bases with no gene match: 6. Per germline, CDR1 LNHDA and CDR2 SQIVND (reference sequence). CDR3 loop: CASSSIDRGTNEKLFF. The DNA for the CDR3 is TGTGCCAGTAGTAGTATAGACAGGGGTACTAATGAAAAACTGTTTTTT.

Many counts were recorded for this clonotype. V and J are TRBV2 and TRBJ1-1, with D perhaps matching TRBD1 (5 bases). This CDR3 contains 13 residues. The V end lost 4 bases, the J end lost 7 bases, and 13 bases lay between the germline ends. CDR1 and CDR2 (germline): SNHLY, FYNNEI. In DNA form, the CDR3 reads TGTGCCAGCAGTGTTGGGGGGAAAAGTGAAGCTTTCTTT. This gives the protein CASSVGGKSEAFF.

The CDR3 region has the DNA TGCGCCAGCAGCTTGGTTTTTACGGGGAGCGAGCAGTTCTTC. Translation: CASSLVFTGSEQFF. The genes are TRBV5-1 and TRBJ2-7, with D perhaps matching TRBD2 (5 bases). With the DNA end fitting TRBJ2-1 better, the J assignment may be wrong. The V gene's germline CDR1 is SGHRS and CDR2 YFSETQ. The CDR3 is made up of 14 amino acids.

V gene TRBV7-8 combines with J gene TRBJ2-7, with TRBD2 identical over 7 bases. V lost 5 bases to trimming and J lost 4 bases; unmatched junction nucleotides: 8. This CDR3 comprises 14 residues. Germline lookup yields CDR1 SGHVS and CDR2 FQNEAQ. This CDR3 is CASSHGGRDYEQYF. The CDR3 DNA reads as TGTGCCAGCAGCCATGGTGGGAGGGATTACGAGCAGTACTTC.

The chain links TRBV5-5 to TRBJ2-1, with 10 bases lining up with TRBD2. This CDR3 region has 15 residues. Per germline, CDR1 SGHKS and CDR2 YYEKEE (reference sequence). V shed 2 bases, J shed 9 bases, and the junction held 8 bases outside the gene matches. The CDR3 region is CASSLWLAGEAEQFF. CDR3 DNA sequence: TGTGCCAGCAGCTTATGGCTAGCGGGAGAGGCTGAGCAGTTCTTC.

This chain uses TRBV29-1 with TRBJ2-5; the match to TRBD1 covers 8 bases. Germline-derived CDR1 and CDR2 are SQVTM and ANQGSEA. This CDR3 contains 14 residues. The ends lost 6 bases at V and 2 bases at J; junction bases unmatched: 8. This CDR3 reads CSVAGGTGQETQYF. The CDR3 DNA reads as TGCAGCGTAGCAGGCGGGACAGGACAAGAGACCCAGTACTTC.

This clonotype showed up many times. This chain uses TRBV24-1 with TRBJ2-5, with 7 bases aligning to TRBD2. From germline, CDR1 is KGHDR and CDR2 SFDVKD. Trimming took 0 bases from V and 4 from J; bases not matched to a gene: 25. The CDR3 extends over 22 amino acids. CDR3 in DNA: TGTGCCACCAGTGATTTGCCGGGTTATGGGGCTGCTAGCGGAGAACCCCGAGAGACCCAGTACTTC. It codes for CATSDLPGYGAASGEPRETQYF.

The chain carries TRBV7-9 and TRBJ1-1; 7 positions match TRBD1. CDR3 length: 16 amino acids. V lost 3 bases and J lost 2; bases outside the gene matches: 9. Germline lookup yields CDR1 SEHNR and CDR2 FQNEAQ (reference sequence). CDR3 DNA: TGTGCCAGCAGCTTGCGAGGGGGCTCTGGAAACACTGAAGCTTTCTTT. Protein product: CASSLRGGSGNTEAFF.

CDR3 sequence: CAISESRGLNFYGYTF. The CDR3 DNA sequence: TGTGCCATCAGTGAGTCTCGGGGACTTAATTTCTATGGCTACACCTTC. The chain uses TRBV10-3 and TRBJ1-2, with D maybe TRBD1 (5 bases). This CDR3 has 16 amino acids. The germline V and J ends were trimmed by 0 bases and 4 bases, with 15 bases remaining between them. CDR1 and CDR2 from the germline V gene are ENHRY and SYGVKD.

The gene calls are TRBV7-8 and TRBJ2-3; 11 bases fit TRBD1. From germline, CDR1 is SGHVS and CDR2 FQNEAQ. The V gene end was trimmed by 6 bases and the J gene end by 3 bases; junction bases not matched to a gene: 8. The CDR3 covers 16 residues. The CDR3: CASSPPGTGGTDTQYF. CDR3 bases: TGTGCCAGCAGTCCGCCCGGGACAGGGGGTACAGATACGCAGTATTTT.

As regards this clonotype: The junction departs from germline at one end; a sequencing error may be responsible. The chain employs TRBV29-1 and TRBJ2-7; maybe TRBD1 (6 bases). The germline V gene has CDR1 SQVTM and CDR2 ANQGSEA. This CDR3 is built from 13 residues. The CDR3 DNA follows: TGTGCCTGGAGTGTACAGGGATGGCGGGAGCAGTACTTC. Translated, it gives CAWSVQGWREQYF.